This T cell receptor beta chain was found in a study of T-cell memory formation after mild COVID-19. Note on this clonotype: Its antigen is still unknown.

Findings and caveats of the study: Later expanders leaned CD4+, whereas clones that contracted between day 15 and 85 were balanced CD4/CD8. The appearance of some responding clones in pre-infection memory suggested that cross-reactive memory joined. Clones that contracted clustered mainly in CM and EM if CD4+ and in EMRA if CD8+.

TCRalpha and TCRbeta libraries used 5'RACE with constant-segment primers and UMIs. MiXCR was run by TCRdb on the 5' RACE reads, yielding one entry per CDR3 protein. The sample yields 40,000 to 45,000 distinct CDR3 sequences, approximately 7% seen once. The CDR3 is 16 amino acids. Germline-derived CDR1 and CDR2 are SGHVS and FQNEAQ. The V end was cut by 1 base, the J end by 0 bases, with 13 bases between. Specimen: PBMCs or a T cell subset sorted from them (not recorded which). The TCR was taken from a man aged 18-30 years who had mild COVID-19 (a few samples of this study predate the infection). Cell type and time point are not known. The chain combines TRBV7-8 with TRBJ2-7, with D maybe TRBD1 (6 bases). In DNA form, the CDR3 reads TGTGCCAGCAGCTTAGGGACAGCCCGGAGCTCCTACGAGCAGTACTTC. This translates into CASSLGTARSSYEQYF.